This TCR beta chain comes out of a study of blood T cell repertoires in COVID-19 (dated by TCRdb to about 2020). About the full investigation: Collaborator samples came from the United States, Italy and Spain and covered acute and convalescent phases of COVID-19. Nearly every sample came with metadata listing a de-identified subject ID, COVID-19 status, age in years and sex. Deeply sampled blood TCRbeta repertoires from subjects exposed to, actively infected with, or recovered from COVID-19 were included in the dataset. Where available, HLA class I and class II types were taken from metadata supplied by the sample provider and were not determined by assay-based typing. Samples came from the ongoing ImmuneRACE study (first 160 participants) plus 1,254 subjects from 6 global collaborators. The material from the prospective study consisted of cDNA or gDNA derived from T cells, B-cell-depleted T cells, or PBMCs. A freely available public database, intended as a resource for researchers studying the immune response to SARS-CoV-2, is where the repertoires were released. Beyond this particular receptor, the publication reports: The quantity of clinical and demographic metadata differed by source and by participant and was supplied without curation.

One collaborating source in Seattle enrolled patients while the patients were actively infected and followed the patients over time throughout the course of disease. Collaborating institutions collected whole blood in K2EDTA tubes following their own protocols. For TCRbeta analysis, collaborators shipped samples in one of three forms: frozen whole blood, isolated PBMCs, or DNA extracted from either of those sample types. TCRbeta CDR3 regions were amplified from genomic DNA using the immunoSEQ Assay, a bias-controlled multiplex PCR. The authors' pipeline ran thus. Within the assay, amplification of reference gene primers was used to estimate how many nucleated cells each sample contained. Sequence reads were collapsed and filtered to measure the absolute abundance of every unique TCRbeta CDR3 rearrangement. For each sample, productive Simpson clonality was calculated as the square root of Simpson's diversity index across productive rearrangements. In TCRdb, the immuneACCESS table is reduced to in-frame sequences with V and J assigned. These tables do not hold every clone; where another copy was compared, an unresolved V gene accounts for under half, and the others remain unexplained. V, J and clone size were drawn from that table, and D and trimming were deduced from the DNA. This sample lists about 210,000 clones; roughly 80% were detected once. Roughly 10% of the sample rests with the top ten.

The junction shows trimming of 6 bases on V and 5 bases on J, and the gene matches do not reach 13 bases of it. Taken from the germline V gene (reference sequence), the CDR1 and CDR2 loops are WNHNN and SYGVQD. Including cysteine and phenylalanine, the CDR3 has 16 amino acids. Kept here is only the CDR3 DNA, which spans 48 bases and is read in frame from base 1. Note on this clone: Its antigen remains undetermined. Per-nucleotide qualities are absent, and no much larger clonotype sits a single base away.

The V and J genes are TRBV10-1 and TRBJ2-1, with 7 bases in between that match TRBD2. The origin of this receptor is a woman of 80 years or more with COVID-19, enrolled during active disease. Sequencing was carried out using peripheral blood. This receptor has the CDR3 CASSLRCGGLNNEQFF. At the DNA level, the sequence is TGCGCCAGCAGCCTTCGTTGCGGGGGACTCAACAATGAGCAGTTCTTC.